This T cell receptor beta chain originates from a study of T cells in Graves' hyperthyroidism and ophthalmopathy. Turning to the study itself: Initial diagnosis, before any treatment, was when peripheral blood was collected. General observations from the study: Model-based prediction identified ophthalmopathy a median approximately 6 months prior to its onset.

From RNA transcripts, TCR beta CDR3 regions were amplified. First-round RT-PCR of the TCR CDR3 relied on the HTBI primer set. Via MiXCR, TCRdb re-called the multiplex PCR reads, giving one row per CDR3 protein. The table lists about 610,000 distinct CDR3 sequences, around 16% of them singletons. This clonotype was picked up a small number of times. Its matching antigen is unknown. Trimming pared 7 bases from V and 1 base from J, leaving 11 bases between. CDR3 length: 14 residues. Germline-derived CDR1 and CDR2 are ENHRY and SYGVKD. V is TRBV10-3 and J is TRBJ2-4; the D is unclear. Sequenced sample: blood. The clonotype originates from a middle-aged woman with Graves' ophthalmopathy. As DNA, the CDR3 is TGTGCCATCACCTCAATGACGGCCAAAAACATTCAGTACTTC. Its protein product is CAITSMTAKNIQYF.